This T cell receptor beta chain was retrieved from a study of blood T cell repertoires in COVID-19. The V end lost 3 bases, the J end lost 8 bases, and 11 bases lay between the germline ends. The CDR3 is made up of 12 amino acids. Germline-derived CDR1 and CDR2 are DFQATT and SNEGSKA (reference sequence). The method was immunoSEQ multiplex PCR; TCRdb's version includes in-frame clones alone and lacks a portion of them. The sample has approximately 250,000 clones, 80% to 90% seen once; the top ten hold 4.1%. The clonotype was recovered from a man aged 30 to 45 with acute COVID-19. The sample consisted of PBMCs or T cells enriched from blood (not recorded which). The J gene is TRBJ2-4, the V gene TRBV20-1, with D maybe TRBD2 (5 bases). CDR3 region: CSASSGVDIQYF. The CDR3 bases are TGCAGTGCTAGTTCCGGGGTTGACATTCAGTACTTC.